A single sample gave rise to the 9 T cell receptor beta chains below, sequenced in a study of OX40 agonist ivuxolimab in advanced cancers. The method was immunoSEQ multiplex PCR; TCRdb's version includes in-frame clones alone and lacks a portion of them. The sample contains roughly 35,000 clones, about 88% of which appear only once. Sample: CD4+ or CD8+ T cells sorted from blood, taken in a trial of the OX40 agonist ivuxolimab. These TCRs come from an adult with an advanced solid tumor such as melanoma, head and neck, liver or kidney cancer.

J is TRBJ2-1 and V is TRBV7-9; TRBD2 matches 9 bases. Trimming at V came to 0 bases and at J to 6 bases, leaving 3 bases not matched to a gene. The germline gives CDR1 SEHNR, CDR2 FQNEAQ (reference sequence). The length of the CDR3 is 15 residues. Here the CDR3 reads CASSLAAGGVNEQFF. CDR3 in DNA: TGTGCCAGCAGCTTAGCTGCGGGAGGGGTCAATGAGCAGTTCTTC. The full variable domain, its missing parts supplied by reference TRBV7-9 and TRBJ2-1, is DTGVSQNPRHKITKRGQNVTFRCDPISEHNRLYWYRQTLGQGPEFLTYFQNEAQLEKSRLLSDRFSAERPKGSFSTLEIQRTEQGDSAMYLCASSLAAGGVNEQFFGPGTRLTVL.

This chain links TRBV6-5 with TRBJ2-3; 8 positions agree with TRBD2. The length of the CDR3 is 13 residues. From germline, CDR1 is MNHEY and CDR2 SVGAGI. With V trimmed by 5 bases and J by 12 bases, 10 bases remained unmatched. CDR3 amino acids: CASSTLTGGYQYF. In nucleotides, the CDR3 is TGTGCCAGCAGTACCCTAACGGGGGGGTATCAGTATTTT.

The chain carries TRBV2 and TRBJ2-5, with 10 nucleotides matching TRBD2. CDR1 and CDR2 (germline): SNHLY, FYNNEI. The CDR3 is made up of 15 amino acids. The junction had 3 bases not matched to a gene; V was cut back by 1 base and J by 4 bases. CDR3 bases: TGTGCCAGCAGTGAAGGGGCTAGCGGGAGAGAGACCCAGTACTTC. The encoded protein is CASSEGASGRETQYF.

The chain joins TRBV6-6 to TRBJ2-3, with D uncertain. The V and J ends lost 2 bases and 3 bases respectively, with 15 bases between them. The CDR3 consists of 16 residues. The germline CDR1 and CDR2 sequences are MNHNY and SVGAGI (reference sequence). The CDR3, as DNA: TGTGCCAGCAGTTACCCCCTCCCGGACGGAACAGATACGCAGTATTTT. Translating gives CASSYPLPDGTDTQYF.

The chain links TRBV2 to TRBJ1-2, with D possibly being TRBD1 (5 bases). CDR3 length: 14 amino acids. Germline-derived CDR1 and CDR2 are SNHLY and FYNNEI. Trimming pared 4 bases from V and 2 bases from J, leaving 11 bases between. CDR3 bases: TGTGCCAGCAGTGTGGCCAGGGACAACTATGGCTACACCTTC. Translated: CASSVARDNYGYTF.

Here the CDR3 DNA reads TGCAGCGTTCGGGGGAAAGGAAACACCATATATTTT. It is translated as CSVRGKGNTIYF. The chain recombines TRBV29-1 with TRBJ1-3, with D possibly being TRBD1 (5 bases). CDR1 and CDR2 (germline): SQVTM, ANQGSEA. The ends were cut back, 5 bases at V and 4 bases at J, with 9 bases in the middle. CDR3 length equals 12 residues.

This chain uses TRBV7-9 with TRBJ2-1; 8 bases agree with TRBD2. The CDR3 runs 15 residues. V was pared by 5 bases and J by 4 bases, with 7 bases of the junction left unmatched. Germline lookup yields CDR1 SEHNR and CDR2 FQNEAQ (reference sequence). CDR3 coding DNA: TGTGCCAGCAGCACCGGGGGGGCCCTGTACAATGAGCAGTTCTTC. Translated, it gives CASSTGGALYNEQFF.

The chain links TRBV18 to TRBJ1-1, with D perhaps matching TRBD1 (5 bases). The CDR3 runs 14 residues. Trimming shortened V by 3 bases and J by 2 bases, and 10 bases separated the two germline ends. CDR1 and CDR2 (germline): KGHSH, LQKENI. This chain's CDR3 is CASSPQGLNTEAFF. The CDR3 DNA sequence: TGTGCCAGCTCACCTCAGGGTTTAAACACTGAAGCTTTCTTT. Supplemented by reference TRBV18 and TRBJ1-1, the full variable domain reads NAGVMQNPRHLVRRRGQEARLRCSPMKGHSHVYWYRQLPEEGLKFMVYLQKENIIDESGMPKERFSAEFPKEGPSILRIQQVVRGDSAAYFCASSPQGLNTEAFFGQGTRLTVV.

This sequence joins TRBV4-2 and TRBJ1-1; weak D call: TRBD1 (6 bases). V gave up 1 base and J gave up 3 bases, with 15 bases separating them. Germline lookup yields CDR1 LGHNA and CDR2 YNFKEQ. The length of the CDR3 is 16 residues. The CDR3 sequence: CASSQGFRGSDTEAFF. CDR3 sequence (DNA): TGTGCCAGCAGCCAAGGGTTCAGGGGCAGTGACACTGAAGCTTTCTTT.